This TCR beta chain was found in a study of blood T cell repertoires in COVID-19. Study details: PBMCs, B-cell-depleted T cells, or T cells provided the cDNA or gDNA that made up the material.

In the original workflow: Estimation of nucleated cell counts was performed using reference gene primer amplification. Sequencing used immunoSEQ multiplex PCR; TCRdb keeps in-frame clones, though not all of them. That table gives V, J and clone size, and the DNA gave D and trimming. The table lists approximately 210,000 clones, roughly four fifths of them singletons. The V gene end was trimmed by 1 base and the J gene end by 7 bases; junction bases not matched to a gene: 5. The CDR3 has 16 amino acids. The germline CDR1 and CDR2 sequences are KGHDR and SFDVKD. The clonotype originates from a woman aged 40 to 49 with active or convalescent COVID-19. The J gene is TRBJ2-2, the V gene TRBV24-1, with TRBD1 identical over 10 bases. The sample taken for sequencing was peripheral blood. The CDR3 DNA reads TGTGCCACCAGTGATTTCACGGGACAGGGGTACGGGGAGCTGTTTTTT. Translated: CATSDFTGQGYGELFF.